One and the same sample provided the 12 T cell receptor beta chains below, sequenced in a study of Graves' ophthalmopathy and Graves' hyperthyroidism. The study amplified TCR beta CDR3 regions using RNA transcripts. RT-PCR in the first round used HTBI primers; a second-round multiplex PCR followed. TCRdb reprocessed the multiplex PCR reads via MiXCR and lists one record per CDR3 protein. The sample lists 650,000 to 800,000 distinct CDR3 sequences; about 41% were seen once. Sequenced material: peripheral blood. These receptors were collected from an adult man with Graves' ophthalmopathy.

This clonotype came up many times. V and J are TRBV5-1 and TRBJ2-5; 7 bases agree with TRBD1. The V gene's germline CDR1 is SGHRS and CDR2 YFSETQ. The V and J ends lost 0 bases and 1 base, in that order; junction bases with no gene match: 3. This CDR3 is 15 amino acids long. CDR3 nucleotide sequence: TGCGCCAGCAGCTTGGCGGACAGGCCCCAAGAGACCCAGTACTTC. The encoded protein is CASSLADRPQETQYF.

This clonotype was picked up a small number of times. The J gene is TRBJ1-6, the V gene TRBV2; 8 nucleotides agree with TRBD1. V lost 6 bases and J lost 0; bases outside the gene matches: 4. This CDR3 contains 16 residues. CDR1 SNHLY and CDR2 FYNNEI come from the germline V gene. As DNA, the CDR3 is TGTGCCAGCAGGGCCGACAGGGGCTCCTATAATTCACCCCTCCACTTT. This codes for CASRADRGSYNSPLHF.

This clonotype was counted a few times. V usage is TRBV5-6 and J usage is TRBJ1-2, with 8 bases lining up with TRBD1. This CDR3 region has 17 residues. J was trimmed by 4 bases and V by 3 bases; bases with no gene match: 14. Germline-derived CDR1 and CDR2 are SGHDT and YYEEEE. Written as DNA, the CDR3 is TGTGCCAGCAGCTGGGGACAGGATCTTAGGAGGGGCTATGGCTACACCTTC. Its translation: CASSWGQDLRRGYGYTF.

This clonotype occurred a few times. The chain links TRBV4-1 to TRBJ2-7, with D perhaps TRBD1 (5 bases). CDR1 is MGHRA and CDR2 is YSYEKL in the germline V gene. Trimming shortened V by 4 bases and J by 2 bases, and 12 bases separated the two germline ends. CDR3 size: 14 residues. CDR3 sequence reads: CASSPGRATYEQYF. The CDR3 coding sequence is TGCGCCAGCAGCCCCGGCAGGGCGACCTACGAGCAGTACTTC.

Comments on this clonotype: This may arise from a read error, as a much more abundant clone is one base away. The chain combines TRBV19 with TRBJ1-1; 7 nucleotides line up with TRBD1. The length of the CDR3 is 19 residues. Germline assignment: CDR1 LNHDA and CDR2 SQIVND (reference sequence). CDR3 nucleotides: TGTGCCGGTAGGACTCGGTTGGGACAGCCAAAACGCGGGGACACTGAAGCTTTCTTT. Amino acids: CAGRTRLGQPKRGDTEAFF.

The chain joins TRBV29-1 to TRBJ2-7; D uncertain. CDR1 and CDR2 (germline): SQVTM, ANQGSEA. This CDR3 is built from 12 residues. V was pared by 5 bases and J by 2 bases, with 10 bases between. DNA for the CDR3: TGCAGCGTTAGCTGGGGTACCTACGAGCAGTACTTC. Translated: CSVSWGTYEQYF.

This sequence joins TRBV20-1 and TRBJ1-4, with no clear D. CDR1 is DFQATT and CDR2 is SNEGSKA in the germline V gene (reference sequence). This CDR3 is 10 amino acids long. The V end lost 6 bases, the J end lost 16 bases, and 15 bases lay between the germline ends. The CDR3 coding sequence is TGCAGTGCACTGGGTTGGTTGTCGTTTTTT. Protein: CSALGWLSFF.

This clonotype was detected many times. The chain employs TRBV6-5 and TRBJ1-4, with 7 bases lining up with TRBD1. The ends lost 6 bases at V and 5 bases at J; junction bases unmatched: 9. The CDR3 totals 15 residues. Germline V gene sequence: CDR1 MNHEY, CDR2 SVGAGI. In DNA form, the CDR3 reads TGTGCCAGCAGGACTACCGGGACAGTGAATGAAAAACTGTTTTTT. It yields the protein CASRTTGTVNEKLFF.

This clonotype was detected ten times or more. This chain joins TRBV7-2 and TRBJ2-5, with 10 bases lining up with TRBD2. This CDR3 region has 15 residues. The V gene's germline CDR1 is SGHTA and CDR2 FQGNSA. With 3 bases clipped from V and 3 bases from J, the junction kept 4 bases outside the gene matches. In DNA form, the CDR3 reads TGTGCCAGCAGCTTTGGAACTAGCGGGAAAGAGACCCAGTACTTC. Translated, it gives CASSFGTSGKETQYF.

The rearrangement joins TRBV29-1 to TRBJ2-1; 12 nucleotides agree with TRBD2. Per the germline V gene, CDR1 is SQVTM and CDR2 is ANQGSEA. The CDR3 is 16 residues long. Unmatched junction bases numbered 10, after V lost 8 bases and J lost 2 bases. The CDR3: CSTPTSGRYPYNEQFF. The CDR3 region has the DNA TGCAGCACCCCCACTAGCGGGAGGTACCCCTACAATGAGCAGTTCTTC.

The DNA for the CDR3 is TGTGCCACCAGTCGTAGCGGGGGGCCCACAGATACGCAGTATTTT. It translates to CATSRSGGPTDTQYF. The chain couples TRBV15 to TRBJ2-3; 10 nucleotides line up with TRBD2. V shed 6 bases and J 2 bases; nucleotides not matched to a gene: 5. The CDR3 spans 15 residues. Looked up from germline, CDR1 is LNHNV and CDR2 is YYDKDF (reference sequence).

The chain couples TRBV10-3 to TRBJ1-5, with D tentatively TRBD1 (6 bases). Between the trimmed V and J ends, which lost 10 bases and 1 base, there was a span of 14 bases. Looked up from germline, CDR1 is ENHRY and CDR2 is SYGVKD. The CDR3 contains 14 residues. The CDR3 bases are TGTGCCACCAGGACAGAGACAAGCAATCAGCCCCAGCATTTT. Encoded protein: CATRTETSNQPQHF.